Sequencing of this T cell receptor (beta chain) was carried out in a study of blood T cell repertoires in COVID-19. As for the study in general: The United States, Italy and Spain supplied acute and convalescent COVID-19 samples. PBMCs, B-cell-depleted T cells, or T cells were the source of the cDNA or gDNA that made up the material.

Study processing details: Amplification with reference gene primers provided the estimates of nucleated cell counts. TCRdb keeps only in-frame clones here, not all; method: immunoSEQ multiplex PCR. The V and J calls and clone size are taken from that table; D and trimming were inferred from the DNA. The sample lists just under 65,000 clones, roughly 76% occurring once. Trimming at V came to 0 bases and at J to 2 bases, leaving 7 bases not matched to a gene. The V gene's germline CDR1 is MGHRA and CDR2 YSYEKL. The CDR3 consists of 16 residues. Input material: peripheral blood. The chain is built from TRBV4-1 and TRBJ2-7, with 7 bases lining up with TRBD1. The origin of this receptor is a human donor in a cohort sampled during active COVID-19. CDR3 DNA sequence: TGCGCCAGCAGCCAAGACTCACAGGGGATGGCCTACGAGCAGTACTTC. Amino acid sequence: CASSQDSQGMAYEQYF.